This is a list of T cell receptor beta chains from one sample in a study of blood T cells in healthy people across ages. Each CDR3 protein is one row after TCRdb ran MiXCR on the 5' RACE reads. The table includes around 870,000 distinct CDR3 sequences, more than 25% detected once. Material: blood. These receptors originate from a woman aged 80 or over in good health. Both conserved end residues are part of each CDR3. The order of the fields is clone size, D gene, CDR3 length, J gene, V gene, CDR3 DNA, CDR3 protein. D genes are given only for firm matches. Not every row has a clone size; where given, it reads once, few, many or a size class.

size: few; D: NA; length: 16; J: TRBJ2-3; V: TRBV18; DNA: TGTGCCAGCTCACCTCGTGGGGCTGGGGGCACAGATACGCAGTATTTT; CDR3: CASSPRGAGGTDTQYF
size: many; D: TRBD1; length: 16; J: TRBJ2-6; V: TRBV2; DNA: TGTGCCAGCAGTAGCCTAGACAGGGCTGGGGCCAACGTCCTGACTTTC; CDR3: CASSSLDRAGANVLTF
size: many; D: NA; length: 14; J: TRBJ1-2; V: TRBV29-1; DNA: TGCAGCGTTGACCGTATTGACAGCTACTATGGCTACACCTTC; CDR3: CSVDRIDSYYGYTF
size: many; D: NA; length: 13; J: TRBJ2-5; V: TRBV12-3/TRBV12-4; DNA: TGTGCCAGCAGTGTGGGGCCACCGGGGACCCAGTACTTC; CDR3: CASSVGPPGTQYF
size: few; D: NA; length: 13; J: TRBJ1-6; V: TRBV6-6; DNA: TGTGCCATATCTACAGGGAATAATTCACCCCTCCACTTT; CDR3: CAISTGNNSPLHF
size: NA; D: TRBD1; length: 15; J: TRBJ2-5; V: TRBV5-6; DNA: TGTGCCAGCAGCGGGGGACAGGGGGAAAGAGAGACCCAGTACTTC; CDR3: CASSGGQGERETQYF
size: few; D: TRBD2; length: 15; J: TRBJ2-7; V: TRBV20-1; DNA: TGCGGTGCTTCAACGCCGGGACTAGCCATCTACGAGCAGTACTTC; CDR3: CGASTPGLAIYEQYF
size: many; D: NA; length: 15; J: TRBJ1-5; V: TRBV6-1; DNA: TGTGCCAGCAGTTCCGAGGCAGGTAGCAATCAGCCCCAGCATTTT; CDR3: CASSSEAGSNQPQHF
size: many; D: NA; length: 16; J: TRBJ2-6; V: TRBV4-1; DNA: TGCGCCAGCAGCCAAGCTGAGGGCGCTGGGGCCAACGTCCTGACTTTC; CDR3: CASSQAEGAGANVLTF
size: NA; D: TRBD2; length: 15; J: TRBJ2-1; V: TRBV13; DNA: TGTGCCAGCAGCGAGAGACTAGCGGTCGGCAATGAGCAGTTCTTC; CDR3: CASSERLAVGNEQFF
size: many; D: TRBD1; length: 14; J: TRBJ1-2; V: TRBV5-5; DNA: TGTGCCAGCAGCATACGACAGGGAGACTATGGCTACACCTTC; CDR3: CASSIRQGDYGYTF
size: many; D: NA; length: 15; J: TRBJ1-2; V: TRBV14; DNA: TGTGCCAGCAGCCCGCCTGCGGGGTTGAGCTATGGCTACACCTTC; CDR3: CASSPPAGLSYGYTF
size: NA; D: TRBD2; length: 18; J: TRBJ2-7; V: TRBV5-1; DNA: TGCGCCAGCAGCTTATCGGTCGGAAGCGGGGCAAAGCGCTACGAGCAGTACTTC; CDR3: CASSLSVGSGAKRYEQYF
size: many; D: TRBD1; length: 15; J: TRBJ2-3; V: TRBV12-3/TRBV12-4; DNA: TGTGCCAGCAGACCGGGACAGGTTAGCACAGATACGCAGTATTTT; CDR3: CASRPGQVSTDTQYF